These 17 T cell receptor beta chains were sequenced from one sample in a study of vaccination and CD4 T cells after COVID-19. Treatment indicated: approximately 9-day PBMC culture with coronavirus spike peptide pools or control peptides (ViraFEST assay). Sequencing of cultured CD4+ T cell DNA used the Oncomine TCR Beta short-read assay. TCRdb used MiXCR to reprocess the PCR reads, holding one entry per CDR3 protein. The top ten hold approximately 19% of the sample, which has about 23,000 distinct CDR3 sequences, approximately 48% seen once. Their antigens are not known. The specimen comprised CD4+ T cells from blood, cultured in vitro, sampled before SARS-CoV-2 vaccination. These receptor sequences come from a human donor who received a COVID-19 vaccine.

The table lists this clonotype with a few counts. V is TRBV20-1 and J is TRBJ2-3, with 12 bases aligning to TRBD2. J was trimmed by 0 bases and V by 5 bases; bases with no gene match: 9. The CDR3 contains 17 residues. Germline V lookup: CDR1 DFQATT, CDR2 SNEGSKA (reference sequence). CDR3 DNA sequence: TGCAGTGCTGCCGGACATGGGACTAGCGGGAGCACAGATACGCAGTATTTT. Amino acid sequence: CSAAGHGTSGSTDTQYF.

The V call is TRBV20-1, the J call TRBJ2-3, with 7 bases matching TRBD1. The ends lost 1 base at V and 0 bases at J; junction bases unmatched: 7. This CDR3 contains 16 residues. Germline CDR1 DFQATT, CDR2 SNEGSKA (reference sequence). The CDR3 is CSARGDRVSSTDTQYF. As DNA, the CDR3 is TGCAGTGCTAGAGGAGACAGGGTATCTAGCACAGATACGCAGTATTTT.

The J gene is TRBJ2-7, the V gene TRBV25-1; 10 bases are a match to TRBD1. Germline-derived CDR1 and CDR2 are MGHDK and SYGVNS. The V segment lost 6 bases and the J segment 3 bases; nucleotides outside the gene matches: 2. This CDR3 region has 13 residues. The CDR3 reads CASRGQGYYEQYF. The CDR3 coding sequence is TGTGCCAGCAGGGGACAGGGGTACTACGAGCAGTACTTC.

The chain is built from TRBV30 and TRBJ1-4; TRBD1 might be the D (6 bases). V lost 1 base and J 7 bases, leaving 22 bases between the germline ends. The germline V gene encodes CDR1 GTSNPN and CDR2 SVGIG (reference sequence). The CDR3 is made up of 17 amino acids. The CDR3 DNA sequence: TGTGCCTGGAGTGATGACGCAGGGGAGAATGGAGGTGAAAAACTGTTTTTT. Amino acids: CAWSDDAGENGGEKLFF.

This CDR3 reads CASSSDSSEGEAFF. The CDR3 nucleotides read TGTGCCAGCAGCTCGGACAGCTCAGAAGGTGAAGCTTTCTTT. The chain carries TRBV7-6 and TRBJ1-1; perhaps TRBD1 as D (6 bases). This CDR3 has 14 amino acids. Trimming removed 4 bases at V and 7 bases at J, with 16 bases between. Germline CDR1 reads SGHVS; CDR2 reads FNYEAQ.

DNA of the CDR3: TGTGCCAGCAGCTTATACGGGGGGTGGCAAGAGACCCAGTACTTC. Translated, it gives CASSLYGGWQETQYF. This chain links TRBV7-9 with TRBJ2-7, with 7 bases lining up with TRBD2. TRBJ2-5 explains the end of the DNA better; the J call may be wrong. The CDR3 is 15 residues long. Germline CDR1 SEHNR, CDR2 FQNEAQ (reference sequence).

V and J are TRBV7-3 and TRBJ2-6; 8 nucleotides line up with TRBD2. CDR1 and CDR2 from the germline V gene are SGHTA and FQGTGA. V lost 5 bases and J lost 1; bases outside the gene matches: 13. This CDR3 spans 19 amino acids. In DNA form, the CDR3 reads TGTGCCAGCAGCCCAAGACCGGGACTAGGGTTGTCTGGGGCCAACGTCCTGACTTTC. This sequence encodes CASSPRPGLGLSGANVLTF.

The V gene is TRBV2, the J gene TRBJ2-5; D call uncertain. The CDR3 contains 10 residues. V gave up 4 bases and J gave up 4 bases, with 1 base separating them. Germline CDR1 SNHLY, CDR2 FYNNEI. Here the CDR3 reads CASSVETQYF. The CDR3, as DNA: TGTGCCAGCAGTGTAGAGACCCAGTACTTC. Based on the CDR3 plus reference TRBV2 and TRBJ2-5, the full variable domain is EPEVTQTPSHQVTQMGQEVILRCVPISNHLYFYWYRQILGQKVEFLVSFYNNEISEKSEIFDDQFSVERPDGSNFTLKIRSTKLEDSAMYFCASSVETQYFGPGTRLLVL.

V is TRBV20-1 and J is TRBJ2-3; 8 bases agree with TRBD2. CDR3 length: 15 amino acids. V was pared by 0 bases and J by 3 bases, with 5 bases of the junction left unmatched. Germline lookup yields CDR1 DFQATT and CDR2 SNEGSKA (reference sequence). The CDR3 spells CSARDSGAATDTQYF. Here the CDR3 DNA reads TGCAGTGCTAGAGATAGCGGGGCCGCAACAGATACGCAGTATTTT.

J is TRBJ2-2 and V is TRBV7-2; 8 bases map to TRBD1. Trimming at V came to 2 bases and at J to 5 bases, leaving 4 bases not matched to a gene. Germline V gives CDR1 SGHTA, CDR2 FQGNSA. This CDR3 region has 15 residues. The CDR3 loop reads CASSLRQGQTGELFF. In DNA, the CDR3 is TGTGCCAGCAGCTTACGACAGGGGCAGACCGGGGAGCTGTTTTTT.

The V gene is TRBV6-5, the J gene TRBJ2-2; 9 bases align to TRBD1. Germline V lookup: CDR1 MNHEY, CDR2 SVGAGI. With 6 bases clipped from V and 4 bases from J, the junction kept 9 bases outside the gene matches. The CDR3 loop spans 16 amino acids. CDR3 in DNA: TGTGCCAGCAGGGACTCGGACAGGGGTTTCACCGGGGAGCTGTTTTTT. It codes for CASRDSDRGFTGELFF.

The V call is TRBV12-3 or TRBV12-4, the J call TRBJ2-3; 8 bases agree with TRBD1. CDR3 size: 15 residues. The V gene end was trimmed by 6 bases and the J gene end by 7 bases; junction bases not matched to a gene: 12. CDR3 bases: TGTGCCAGCAGCAGCCCTAGGACAGGGCGAAATACGCAGTATTTT. It specifies CASSSPRTGRNTQYF.

A few counts support this clonotype. The rearrangement joins TRBV2 to TRBJ2-7, with a possible D match to TRBD1 (6 bases). There are 14 residues in the CDR3. Between the trimmed V and J ends, which lost 7 bases and 0 bases, there was a span of 13 bases. CDR1 SNHLY and CDR2 FYNNEI come from the germline V gene. The CDR3 region is CASTGQGFSYEQYF. CDR3 nucleotides: TGTGCCAGCACCGGCCAGGGGTTCTCCTACGAGCAGTACTTC.

The chain employs TRBV12-3 or TRBV12-4 and TRBJ2-5; D is unresolved. V shed 2 bases and J shed 5 bases, with 12 bases lying between them. This CDR3 has 14 residues. CDR3 amino acids: CASSLLLSLETQYF. The DNA for the CDR3 is TGTGCCAGCAGTTTACTGCTGTCTCTGGAGACCCAGTACTTC.

The CDR3 spells CATMPSGGDTQYF. The CDR3 DNA reads as TGTGCCACCATGCCTAGCGGGGGAGATACGCAGTATTTT. The rearrangement links TRBV15 to TRBJ2-3; 10 bases are a match to TRBD2. CDR1 is LNHNV, CDR2 YYDKDF, per germline (reference sequence). Trimming removed 7 bases from V and 5 bases from J; junction bases left unmatched: 3. CDR3 length equals 13 residues.

The CDR3 DNA reads TGTGCCAGCAGTTACTCGCGCGGGCCAACCCAAGGGAATTCACCCCTCCACTTT. This gives the protein CASSYSRGPTQGNSPLHF. The chain combines TRBV6-5 with TRBJ1-6; D gene uncertain. V lost 0 bases and J lost 7, with 19 bases in between. The CDR3 length is 18 residues. Germline CDR1 MNHEY, CDR2 SVGAGI.

This clonotype was detected only once. The gene calls are TRBV20-1 and TRBJ2-7, with a possible D match to TRBD2 (6 bases). Germline V lookup: CDR1 DFQATT, CDR2 SNEGSKA (reference sequence). The CDR3 has 15 residues. The V and J ends lost 0 bases and 2 bases respectively, with 14 bases between them. The CDR3 DNA reads TGCAGTGCTAGAGATGGCGGCGCGGGGACCTACGAGCAGTACTTC. It encodes CSARDGGAGTYEQYF.